A selection of T cell receptor beta chains follows, all from one sample in a study of technical replicates of blood from four donors. Sequencing was performed with immunoSEQ multiplex PCR; in TCRdb, only in-frame clones are kept and a portion is missing. This sample has about 76,000 clones; 85% to 95% occur once, and the top ten carry 0.39%. The sequenced sample was T cells isolated from PBMCs. The source is a human donor in good health. CDR3s include the opening cysteine and the closing phenylalanine or tryptophan. The D gene is left open where the match is weak. Clone size is not always given. Where it is, it says once, few, many or a class for expanded clones.

>TRBD1|TRBJ2-7|-|TRBV29-1
TGCAGCGTTGACAAATCCTTGACAGGGACCCACGAGCAGTACTTC
CSVDKSLTGTHEQYF
>-|TRBJ1-2|-|TRBV9
TGTGCCAGCAGCGTAGGAGGGGAGGGCTATGGCTACACCTTC
CASSVGGEGYGYTF
>-|TRBJ2-3|-|TRBV4-2
TGTGCCAGCAGCCAAGATCGTGAACGGGATACGCAGTATTTT
CASSQDRERDTQYF
>TRBD1|TRBJ2-7|-|TRBV9
TGTGCCAGCAGCGTAGGGAGGGGAGGACAGGGTTCCCACGAGCAGTACTTC
CASSVGRGGQGSHEQYF
>-|TRBJ2-1|-|TRBV2
TGTGCCAGCAGTGCCACAGGGTTAGGGGAGCAGTTCTTC
CASSATGLGEQFF
>-|TRBJ1-5|-|TRBV2
TGTGCCAGCAGTGAAGCGAGGCGCGATCCCCAGCATTTT
CASSEARRDPQHF
>TRBD1|TRBJ1-1|-|TRBV29-1
TGCAGCGTTGATCTGTTAAGTTCTGGGACAGTAGGTTTGGCTTTCTTT
CSVDLLSSGTVGLAFF
>-|TRBJ1-2|-|TRBV27
TGTGCCAGCAGTTCGTTATCAGGGTTCCTCTATGGCTACACCTTC
CASSSLSGFLYGYTF
>-|TRBJ2-4|-|TRBV7-9
TGTGCCAGCAGCTTGCCAGGGGTGGCCAAAAACATTCAGTACTTC
CASSLPGVAKNIQYF
>-|TRBJ1-3|-|TRBV19
TGTGCCAGTACCCGGGGGAGCTCTGGAAACACCATATATTTT
CASTRGSSGNTIYF
>TRBD1|TRBJ2-1|-|TRBV11-3
TGTGCCAGCAGCCCTAGGACAGGGGAGGGTGAGCAGTTCTTC
CASSPRTGEGEQFF
>TRBD1|TRBJ2-3|-|TRBV18
TGTGCCAGCTCATCGAATACAGGGGGCACAGATACGCAGTATTTT
CASSSNTGGTDTQYF
>TRBD2|TRBJ2-3|-|TRBV11-2
TGTGCCAGCAGCTACCGGACTAGCGGGAGATCAGATACGCAGTATTTT
CASSYRTSGRSDTQYF
>-|TRBJ2-7|-|TRBV7-3
TGTGCCAGCAGCTTAATAGGTACGGACAAAGCCTACGAGCAGTACTTC
CASSLIGTDKAYEQYF
>-|TRBJ2-5|-|TRBV5-4
TGTGCCAGCAGCTTGGCACGGGAGACCCAGTACTTC
CASSLARETQYF
>TRBD1|TRBJ1-1|-|TRBV19
TGTGCCAGTAGTATGGGACAGCTGAACACTGAAGCTTTCTTT
CASSMGQLNTEAFF
>-|TRBJ2-1|-|TRBV30
TGTGCCTCAGACTGGAAGAATCTTGAGCAGTTCTTC
CASDWKNLEQFF
>-|TRBJ1-2|-|TRBV11-2
TGTGCCAGCAGCTTATGGGCCTATGGCTACACCTTC
CASSLWAYGYTF
>-|TRBJ2-7|-|TRBV5-6
TGTGCCAGCAGCTTCGGCTCGGAGTACGAGCAGTACTTC
CASSFGSEYEQYF
>-|TRBJ1-1|-|TRBV5-6
TGTGCCAGCAGCTCCTTCAGGGTAACAGTTGGCACTGAAGCTTTCTTT
CASSSFRVTVGTEAFF
>-|TRBJ1-5|-|TRBV7-9
TGTGCCAGCAGCTACGACAATAGTCAGCCCCAGCATTTT
CASSYDNSQPQHF
>-|TRBJ2-5|-|TRBV19
TGTGCCAGTAGTGTCACCCCCAGGGGAGGGCAAGAGACCCAGTACTTC
CASSVTPRGGQETQYF
>-|TRBJ1-2|-|TRBV30
TGTGCCTGGAGTGTAGGAGGAAGAGGCTACACCTTC
CAWSVGGRGYTF
>TRBD1|TRBJ1-2|-|TRBV5-6
TGTGCCAGCAGCTTACAGGGGCGGGATGGCTACACCTTC
CASSLQGRDGYTF
>TRBD1|TRBJ2-2|-|TRBV4-1
TGCGCCAGCAGCCAGGTACAGGGGGCGCCCGGGGAGCTGTTTTTT
CASSQVQGAPGELFF
>TRBD2|TRBJ2-7|-|TRBV5-8
TGTGCCAGCAGCCGAGGGGGGACTAGTTACGAGCAGTACTTC
CASSRGGTSYEQYF
>-|TRBJ1-1|-|TRBV27
TGTGCCAGCAGTAACGGGGGAGGAGGCACTGAAGCTTTCTTT
CASSNGGGGTEAFF
>-|TRBJ2-7|-|TRBV5-1
TGCGCCAGCAGCTTGGGGCAGGCCACCTACGAGCAGTACTTC
CASSLGQATYEQYF
>-|TRBJ1-5|-|TRBV6-4
TGTGCCAGCAGTGACGGATTACGACAAATCAATCAGCCCCAGCATTTT
CASSDGLRQINQPQHF
>TRBD1|TRBJ1-2|-|TRBV7-3
TGTGCCAGCAGCGGGGGACAGGTTGGTGGCTACACCTTC
CASSGGQVGGYTF
>-|TRBJ2-7|once|TRBV28
TGTGCCAGCATAATTGGTCCGGGAAGCTACGAGCAGTACTTC
CASIIGPGSYEQYF
>TRBD2|TRBJ2-1|-|TRBV4-2
TGTGCCAGCAGCCAAGTAGCGGGAGGGCCGCAGAATGAGCAGTTCTTC
CASSQVAGGPQNEQFF
>-|TRBJ2-7|-|TRBV19
TGTGCCAGTAGTATAGATCCTTCAGGGTTGGCCTACGAGCAGTACTTC
CASSIDPSGLAYEQYF
>-|TRBJ2-1|-|TRBV28
TGTGCCAGCAGTTTATCAGGGGGGTCCTACAATGAGCAGTTCTTC
CASSLSGGSYNEQFF
>-|TRBJ2-5|once|TRBV29-1
TGCAGCGTTGTTCCCGACGGAGAAGAGACCCAGTACTTC
CSVVPDGEETQYF
>-|TRBJ1-5|-|TRBV4-2
TGTGCCAGCAGTGAAAGAAGGGACTATCAGCCCCAGCATTTT
CASSERRDYQPQHF
>-|TRBJ1-5|-|TRBV11-1
TGTGCCAGCAGCTCTGGGACAACCTGGGGCACCAATCAGCCCCAGCATTTT
CASSSGTTWGTNQPQHF
>-|TRBJ1-1|-|TRBV14
TGTGCCAGCAGCCAAGGATCGGGCACTGAAGCTTTCTTT
CASSQGSGTEAFF
>-|TRBJ2-5|once|TRBV6-1
TGTGCCAGCAGTTTAGGAGACTTTCAAGAGACCCAGTACTTC
CASSLGDFQETQYF
>-|TRBJ1-2|-|TRBV29-1
TGCAGCGTTGAAACAGGGAAGGGAAATGGCTACACCTTC
CSVETGKGNGYTF
>-|TRBJ2-1|-|TRBV7-9
TGTGCCAGCAGCCGCCCCGGTTCCTACAATGAGCAGTTCTTC
CASSRPGSYNEQFF
>TRBD2|TRBJ2-2|-|TRBV5-1
TGCGCCAGCAGCACGGGACTAGCGGCCACCGGGGAGCTGTTTTTT
CASSTGLAATGELFF
>-|TRBJ2-1|-|TRBV28
TGTGCCAGCAGCCCTATCCGACTAGGGGATGAGCAGTTCTTC
CASSPIRLGDEQFF
>-|TRBJ2-7|-|TRBV27
TGTGCCAGCAGCATTGGGGGCTTTACCTACGAGCAGTACTTC
CASSIGGFTYEQYF
>-|TRBJ2-1|-|TRBV6-5
TGTGCCAGCAGTTACATCCCGAACCGAGGGGGGGATGAGCAGTTCTTC
CASSYIPNRGGDEQFF
>TRBD1|TRBJ2-5|-|TRBV19
TGTGCCAGTACCGCGGAGAGGGGGCGAGGGGAGACCCAGTACTTC
CASTAERGRGETQYF
>TRBD1|TRBJ1-5|-|TRBV27
TGTGCCAGCAGTTTATCGGAGGGGGCTAGGCAGCCCCAGCATTTT
CASSLSEGARQPQHF
>-|TRBJ2-3|-|TRBV4-1
TGCGCCAGCAGCCAATTCCTCCTACGGACAGATACGCAGTATTTT
CASSQFLLRTDTQYF
>-|TRBJ2-1|-|TRBV30
TGTGCCTGGAGTCAGGACTATCAGCAGTTCTTC
CAWSQDYQQFF
>-|TRBJ2-1|-|TRBV27
TGTGCCAGCGTTAGACCCGGCCCGGGGGGCCACAATGAGCAGTTCTTC
CASVRPGPGGHNEQFF
>TRBD1|TRBJ1-2|-|TRBV6-6
TGTGCCAGCAGTAGGGGGCAGGATGCTAACTATGGCTACACCTTC
CASSRGQDANYGYTF
>-|TRBJ2-7|-|TRBV6-5
TGTGCCAGCACATCACTCCAATACGAGCAGTACTTC
CASTSLQYEQYF
>TRBD1|TRBJ1-2|-|TRBV4-2
TGTGCCAGCAGCCAAACAGGGGCGGACGGCTACACCTTC
CASSQTGADGYTF
>-|TRBJ2-1|-|TRBV6-1
TGTGCCAGCAGTGAACTAGCAGCGCTCTCCTACAATGAGCAGTTCTTC
CASSELAALSYNEQFF